Listed below are T cell receptor beta chains from one sample, sequenced in a study of naive and memory T cell subsets. TCRdb re-called the UMI-ligation and nested PCR reads with MiXCR, one entry per CDR3 protein. The sample has 130,000 to 150,000 distinct CDR3 sequences; approximately 17% are singletons. Sequenced sample: naive CD4+ T cells from blood. These receptors all stem from a human donor in good health. CDR3s include the opening cysteine and the closing phenylalanine or tryptophan. The D gene is left open where the match is weak. Part of the rows lack a size; the others show once, few, many or a class for expanded clones.

V	length	J	size	D	DNA	CDR3
TRBV2	14	TRBJ1-2	.	TRBD1	TGTGCCAGCACTTTAATCGGGACAGGGGTCGGCTACACCTTC	CASTLIGTGVGYTF
TRBV24-1	15	TRBJ2-4	.	.	TGTGCCACCAGTGTAACACCCGAGGTTGGAAACATTCAGTACTTC	CATSVTPEVGNIQYF
TRBV7-8	20	TRBJ1-1	few	TRBD1	TGTGCCAGCAGCTTAAGCCACACGGGACAGGGGGCTTGGAGTGGCACTGAAGCTTTCTTT	CASSLSHTGQGAWSGTEAFF
TRBV30	13	TRBJ1-1	.	.	TGTGCCTGGAGTGCAGGTTCGAACACTGAAGCTTTCTTT	CAWSAGSNTEAFF
TRBV20-1	10	TRBJ1-1	few	.	TGCAGTGCTATAGGGACAGAAGCTTTCTTT	CSAIGTEAFF
TRBV27	16	TRBJ2-5	.	TRBD2	TGTGCCAGCAGTCAGAGGACTAGCGGGACCCCAGAGACCCAGTACTTC	CASSQRTSGTPETQYF
TRBV12-3/TRBV12-4	15	TRBJ2-2	.	TRBD1	TGTGCCAGCAGTCTCCAGGGGGCGAATACCGGGGAGCTGTTTTTT	CASSLQGANTGELFF
TRBV4-1	16	TRBJ2-7	few	.	TGCGCCAGCAGCCAAGTTCCGCGGGAAGGCGCCTACGAGCAGTACTTC	CASSQVPREGAYEQYF
TRBV28	14	TRBJ2-2	many	.	TGTGCCACAAACCCACCGGGGGTACCCGGGGAGCTGTTTTTT	CATNPPGVPGELFF
TRBV20-1	13	TRBJ2-3	.	TRBD1	TGCAGCGCAGGACAGGGTCCCACAGATACGCAGTATTTT	CSAGQGPTDTQYF
TRBV10-3	18	TRBJ2-2	few	.	TGTGCCACCGCTGGGGGGTTAGCGGTAACCTCTAACACCGGGGAGCTGTTTTTT	CATAGGLAVTSNTGELFF
TRBV10-3	16	TRBJ1-2	.	.	TGTGCCGCGGTTGAGACAGCGGGGGTCTCTAACTATGGCTACACCTTC	CAAVETAGVSNYGYTF
TRBV24-1	17	TRBJ2-1	.	TRBD2	TGTGCCACCAGTGACTCTACTAGCGGGAGCACCTACAATGAGCAGTTCTTC	CATSDSTSGSTYNEQFF
TRBV7-2	15	TRBJ2-2	few	TRBD2	TGTGCCAGCAGCCGGGGACTAGCGGGTGCCGGGGAGCTGTTTTTT	CASSRGLAGAGELFF
TRBV11-3	15	TRBJ2-7	few	TRBD1	TGTGCCAGCAGCCGCGGACAGGGAAGCTCCTACGAGCAGTACTTC	CASSRGQGSSYEQYF
TRBV6-6	13	TRBJ2-5	few	.	TGTGCCAGCAGTTACCGGGTTCAAGAGACCCAGTACTTC	CASSYRVQETQYF
TRBV20-1	14	TRBJ1-5	.	.	TGCAGTGCTAGAGAGGACGGTAGAAATCAGCCCCAGCATTTT	CSAREDGRNQPQHF
TRBV29-1	13	TRBJ2-7	.	TRBD2	TGCAGCGTTGAACGCAGCGGGAGAGACGAGCAGTACTTC	CSVERSGRDEQYF
TRBV29-1	11	TRBJ2-7	few	.	TGCAGCGTTGCCACTCCCTACGAGCAGTACTTC	CSVATPYEQYF
TRBV12-3/TRBV12-4	15	TRBJ1-5	few	.	TGTGCCAGCAGTTTGGGAGGGGCTAGCAATCAGCCCCAGCATTTT	CASSLGGASNQPQHF
TRBV20-1	15	TRBJ2-1	.	TRBD1	TGCAGTGCGGTGTGGGACAGGGGACATTACAATGAGCAGTTCTTC	CSAVWDRGHYNEQFF
TRBV5-1	14	TRBJ2-5	.	TRBD1	TGCGCCAGCGGGCTAGGGGGCAGCCAAGAGACCCAGTACTTC	CASGLGGSQETQYF
TRBV29-1	12	TRBJ1-1	.	TRBD1	TGCAGCGTTGATAGGACAGGGCTTGAAGCTTTCTTT	CSVDRTGLEAFF
TRBV6-6	16	TRBJ2-3	few	TRBD2	TGTGCCAGCAGTTACTCCCGGACGGGACTAGTGAATACGCAGTATTTT	CASSYSRTGLVNTQYF
TRBV20-1	12	TRBJ2-3	.	.	TGCAGTGCTAGAGCCGGCACAGATACGCAGTATTTT	CSARAGTDTQYF
TRBV6-5	16	TRBJ1-1	.	.	TGTGCCAGCAGAAGTCGTTTGATCAGGCCTAACACTGAAGCTTTCTTT	CASRSRLIRPNTEAFF
TRBV20-1	12	TRBJ2-1	.	TRBD2	TGCAGTGCTAGAGGGGAGGGAGGCGAGCAGTTCTTC	CSARGEGGEQFF
TRBV18	20	TRBJ1-3	few	.	TGTGCCAGCTCACAGATCGGCGGGATCCCTCAGGGAAGCTCTGGAAACACCATATATTTT	CASSQIGGIPQGSSGNTIYF
TRBV4-2	14	TRBJ2-1	few	TRBD2	TGTGCCAGCAGCCCCGGACTAGTGCTTGTTGAGCAGTTCTTC	CASSPGLVLVEQFF
TRBV20-1	15	TRBJ2-1	.	.	TGCAGTGCTGTCAGGGCTTCAAGCTCCTACAATGAGCAGTTCTTC	CSAVRASSSYNEQFF
TRBV6-5	11	TRBJ2-7	many	.	TGTGCCAGCAGGGCAACCTACGAGCAGTACTTC	CASRATYEQYF
TRBV20-1	15	TRBJ1-5	.	.	TGCAGTGCTAGAGTACGGCAGAATAGCAATCAGCCCCAGCATTTT	CSARVRQNSNQPQHF
TRBV28	11	TRBJ2-3	once	.	TGTGCCAGCCAGGTCACAGATACGCAGTATTTT	CASQVTDTQYF
TRBV28	17	TRBJ2-7	.	TRBD2	TGTGCCAGCAGTTTATCAGGGTACGGAGCGGGAGGTTACGAGCAGTACTTC	CASSLSGYGAGGYEQYF
TRBV4-3	17	TRBJ2-7	few	.	TGCGCCAGCAGCCAAGAAGCGTACGGGGTATCGATCTACGAGCAGTACTTC	CASSQEAYGVSIYEQYF
TRBV2	13	TRBJ2-2	few	.	TGTGCCAGCAGCGAGGGGGGATCCGGGGAGCTGTTTTTT	CASSEGGSGELFF
TRBV7-8	14	TRBJ1-1	few	.	TGTGCCAGCAGCTTAGCGGGGATCGGGACTGAAGCTTTCTTT	CASSLAGIGTEAFF
TRBV5-1	15	TRBJ2-7	many	TRBD2	TGCGCCAGCAGCGGGGGGACTAGCGGGAGCGGCGAGCAGTACTTC	CASSGGTSGSGEQYF
TRBV20-1	12	TRBJ2-7	many	.	TGCAGTGCTAGTGGAGATCCCTACGAGCAGTACTTC	CSASGDPYEQYF
TRBV3-1	16	TRBJ2-3	few	.	TGTGCCAGCAGCCTAAGGAGAAGCGGGAGCACAGATACGCAGTATTTT	CASSLRRSGSTDTQYF
TRBV28	16	TRBJ2-7	.	TRBD2	TGTGCCAGCAGACTCGGACTAGCGGGCCCAACCTACGAGCAGTACTTC	CASRLGLAGPTYEQYF
TRBV28	13	TRBJ2-7	few	.	TGTGCCAGCAGTTATCCGGGTCGGGTCGAGCAGTACTTC	CASSYPGRVEQYF
TRBV20-1	17	TRBJ2-1	.	TRBD2	TGCAGTGCTAGCGACCCCCAACTAGCGGGAGGATCTGATGAGCAGTTCTTC	CSASDPQLAGGSDEQFF
TRBV28	14	TRBJ2-7	.	.	TGTGCCAGCAGTTTAGGATTTCCGGGGTACGAGCAGTACTTC	CASSLGFPGYEQYF
TRBV6-5	16	TRBJ2-1	.	TRBD2	TGTGCCAGCAGTCTTGGGACTAGCGGGAGCCTGAATGAGCAGTTCTTC	CASSLGTSGSLNEQFF
TRBV5-1	14	TRBJ2-3	many	.	TGCGCCAGCAGCTTGTCGCGGAGTGGGGATACGCAGTATTTT	CASSLSRSGDTQYF
TRBV10-1	16	TRBJ1-5	.	.	TGCGCCAGCAGTCGTAAACCCCCAGCGGGCAATCAGCCCCAGCATTTT	CASSRKPPAGNQPQHF
TRBV6-2/TRBV6-3	19	TRBJ1-2	.	.	TGTGCCAGCAGTTCCATGGGGAGACAGGTTCGAGGTGGTTTCTATGGCTACACCTTC	CASSSMGRQVRGGFYGYTF
TRBV6-2/TRBV6-3	15	TRBJ1-6	.	.	TGTGCCAGGGAGCGACAGGAGGAATATAATTCACCCCTCCACTTT	CARERQEEYNSPLHF
TRBV5-1	15	TRBJ2-7	.	.	TGCGCCAGCAGCTTGGGGCTAGTGAGCTCCTACGAGCAGTACTTC	CASSLGLVSSYEQYF
TRBV5-1	14	TRBJ2-7	few	TRBD1	TGCGCCAGCAGCTTGCTGCAGGGGGCGTCGGAGCAGTACTTC	CASSLLQGASEQYF
TRBV27	16	TRBJ2-2	.	TRBD1	TGTGCCAGCAGTCCAAAGACAGGGGTGAACACCGGGGAGCTGTTTTTT	CASSPKTGVNTGELFF
TRBV4-1	17	TRBJ2-3	few	TRBD2	TGCGCCAGCAGCCAAGAACCAGCGGGAGGCCCAGTGAATACGCAGTATTTT	CASSQEPAGGPVNTQYF
TRBV11-2	18	TRBJ2-4	few	TRBD1	TGTGCCAGCAGCTTAGCTCCCCTAGACAGGGGCGAATCAAACATTCAGTACTTC	CASSLAPLDRGESNIQYF
TRBV6-1	14	TRBJ1-1	few	TRBD1	TGTGCCAGCAGTGAAGATCCGGGACAGACTGAAGCTTTCTTT	CASSEDPGQTEAFF